These 18 T cell receptor beta chains share one sample of origin, sequenced in a study of shared clonotypes between healthy human individuals. Sequencing was performed with immunoSEQ multiplex PCR; in TCRdb, only in-frame clones are kept and a portion is missing. The sample gives 780,000 or so clones, roughly 72% of which show up once; under 2% is in the top ten. The sequencing input was memory CD4+ T cells sorted from blood. Described subset: CD45RA-negative fraction. These receptors originate from a woman aged 25 to 39 in good health.

The rearrangement links TRBV28 to TRBJ1-5, with a tentative D call TRBD1 (5 bases). Trimming stripped 3 bases from V and 7 bases from J, with 16 bases between. This CDR3 is 15 amino acids long. CDR1 MDHEN and CDR2 SYDVKM come from the germline V gene. The CDR3 here is CASSFGGQGRQPQHF. CDR3 nucleotide sequence: TGTGCCAGCAGTTTTGGTGGGCAGGGACGGCAGCCCCAGCATTTT.

This clone was seen a handful of times. This chain joins TRBV6-5 and TRBJ1-3; 7 nucleotides align to TRBD1. CDR1 MNHEY and CDR2 SVGAGI come from the germline V gene. With 7 bases clipped from V and 3 bases from J, the junction kept 3 bases outside the gene matches. CDR3 length: 13 residues. This CDR3 reads CASNRQGGNTIYF. CDR3 nucleotide sequence: TGTGCCAGCAACCGACAGGGTGGAAACACCATATATTTT.

This clone was counted once. This chain links TRBV18 with TRBJ2-7, with 12 nucleotides matching TRBD2. Germline loops: CDR1 KGHSH, CDR2 LQKENI. V lost 2 bases and J lost 4; bases outside the gene matches: 6. This CDR3 is 16 amino acids long. The CDR3 spells CASSPRLAGVIYEQYF. The CDR3, as DNA: TGTGCCAGCTCACCAAGACTAGCGGGAGTTATTTACGAGCAGTACTTC.

The V call is TRBV10-3, the J call TRBJ2-7; D not resolved. The V and J ends lost 6 bases and 10 bases respectively, with 19 bases between them. CDR3 length: 13 residues. Germline-derived CDR1 and CDR2 are ENHRY and SYGVKD. CDR3 protein: CAISPTTQDLQYF. The CDR3 nucleotides are TGTGCCATCAGCCCCACAACCCAGGACCTTCAGTACTTC.

The CDR3 is CSAREDLLEYF. Here the CDR3 DNA reads TGCAGTGCTAGAGAGGACCTATTAGAGTACTTC. V is TRBV20-1 and J is TRBJ2-7; D gene uncertain. The length of the CDR3 is 11 residues. The germline V and J ends were trimmed by 0 bases and 11 bases, with 11 bases remaining between them. The V gene's germline CDR1 is DFQATT and CDR2 SNEGSKA (reference sequence).

This chain uses TRBV7-9 with TRBJ2-7, with D maybe TRBD1 (7 bases). Trimming took 5 bases from V and 2 from J, leaving 19 bases between them. This CDR3 comprises 16 residues. In germline, CDR1 is SEHNR, CDR2 FQNEAQ (reference sequence). This CDR3 reads CASSPGDSLRPYEQYF. The CDR3 nucleotides read TGTGCCAGCAGCCCGGGGGACAGTCTACGACCCTACGAGCAGTACTTC.

The chain uses TRBV6-5 and TRBJ1-1, with D possibly TRBD1 on 5 matching bases. Germline V lookup: CDR1 MNHEY, CDR2 SVGAGI. CDR3 size: 15 residues. Trimming took 10 bases from V and 4 from J, leaving 22 bases between them. The CDR3 bases are TGTGCCACCCAACACCCCCGGTTGGGGGGCACTGAAGCTTTCTTT. Protein sequence: CATQHPRLGGTEAFF.

V usage is TRBV6-1 and J usage is TRBJ2-6; possible D gene TRBD2, 5 bases. Germline V gene lookup returns CDR1 MNHNS and CDR2 SASEGT. V shed 5 bases and J shed 0 bases, with 5 bases lying between them. The CDR3 contains 14 residues. Here the CDR3 DNA reads TGTGCCAGCAGTAGCGGCTCTGGGGCCAACGTCCTGACTTTC. It specifies CASSSGSGANVLTF.

V usage is TRBV2 and J usage is TRBJ2-6, with 10 positions matching TRBD1. With V trimmed by 10 bases and J by 0 bases, 18 bases remained unmatched. The germline V gene encodes CDR1 SNHLY and CDR2 FYNNEI. This CDR3 spans 20 amino acids. The CDR3 spells CATTGTGVTAGSSGANVLTF. CDR3 in DNA: TGTGCCACGACGGGGACAGGGGTCACGGCTGGGAGCTCTGGGGCCAACGTCCTGACTTTC.

The rearrangement links TRBV29-1 to TRBJ2-1; D is uncertain. V lost 4 bases to trimming and J lost 10 bases, with 2 bases between them. The germline gives CDR1 SQVTM, CDR2 ANQGSEA. The CDR3 has 8 residues. The CDR3 loop reads CSVAEQFF. Here the CDR3 DNA reads TGCAGCGTTGCGGAGCAGTTCTTC.

The rearrangement uses TRBV29-1 and TRBJ2-3; D remains unclear. V gave up 5 bases and J gave up 2 bases, with 8 bases separating them. CDR3 length equals 12 residues. Germline assignment: CDR1 SQVTM and CDR2 ANQGSEA. This CDR3 is CSVLTDTDTQYF. In DNA, the CDR3 is TGCAGCGTTTTAACAGACACAGATACGCAGTATTTT.

The chain employs TRBV6-5 and TRBJ2-3; the D call may be TRBD1 or TRBD2 (5 bases each). CDR1 is MNHEY, CDR2 SVGAGI, per germline. This CDR3 is 12 amino acids long. Trimming stripped 6 bases from V and 6 bases from J, with 10 bases between. The CDR3 DNA sequence: TGTGCCAGCAGCCGGGGCGGGGATACGCAGTATTTT. Translation gives CASSRGGDTQYF.

The V call is TRBV29-1, the J call TRBJ2-7; tentatively, D is TRBD1 or TRBD2 (5 bases each). Germline V gene sequence: CDR1 SQVTM, CDR2 ANQGSEA. The CDR3 runs 14 residues. V lost 4 bases and J lost 2, with 15 bases in between. The CDR3 here is CSVVWGIGPYEQYF. CDR3 nucleotide sequence: TGCAGCGTTGTATGGGGGATCGGGCCCTACGAGCAGTACTTC.

This chain joins TRBV6-1 and TRBJ2-7, with TRBD1 identical over 7 bases. Germline CDR1 reads MNHNS; CDR2 reads SASEGT. The CDR3 spans 14 residues. Trimming took 7 bases from V and 3 from J; bases not matched to a gene: 9. DNA of the CDR3: TGTGCCAGCATCGCAGGGGGAGTTCACTACGAGCAGTACTTC. Its translation: CASIAGGVHYEQYF.

V gene TRBV30 combines with J gene TRBJ1-3, with D possibly TRBD1 on 6 matching bases. Germline CDR1 GTSNPN, CDR2 SVGIG (reference sequence). The V gene lost 1 base and the J gene lost 0 bases, with 13 bases spanning the gap. This CDR3 comprises 16 residues. The CDR3 region is CAWSGNRVYSGNTIYF. In nucleotides, the CDR3 is TGTGCCTGGAGTGGGAACAGGGTTTACTCTGGAAACACCATATATTTT.

The genes are TRBV27 and TRBJ2-1, with D possibly being TRBD2 (6 bases). This CDR3 is 13 amino acids long. The germline V gene has CDR1 MNHEY and CDR2 SMNVEV (reference sequence). V shed 8 bases and J shed 16 bases, with 24 bases lying between them. The CDR3 here is CASADRGGTFCFF. The CDR3 DNA is TGTGCCAGCGCGGACCGTGGGGGGACCTTCTGTTTCTTC.

This clone has a handful of counts. The chain links TRBV4-1 to TRBJ2-5; D remains unclear. The CDR3 has 14 amino acids. Germline assignment: CDR1 MGHRA and CDR2 YSYEKL. V lost 3 bases to trimming and J lost 4 bases, with 12 bases between them. This CDR3 reads CASSHLGKGETQYF. CDR3 in DNA: TGCGCCAGCAGCCACCTTGGCAAGGGAGAGACCCAGTACTTC.

The chain employs TRBV19 and TRBJ1-5; possible D gene TRBD1, 5 bases. V was cut by 6 bases and J by 4 bases, with 28 bases left in between. Germline CDR1 and CDR2: LNHDA and SQIVND (reference sequence). This CDR3 is 19 amino acids long. CDR3 in amino acids: CASSNRRGDGGKGNQPQHF. The CDR3 nucleotides read TGTGCCAGTAGCAACCGGCGGGGAGATGGTGGGAAGGGGAATCAGCCCCAGCATTTT. Based on the CDR3 plus reference TRBV19 and TRBJ1-5, the full variable domain is DGGITQSPKYLFRKEGQNVTLSCEQNLNHDAMYWYRQDPGQGLRLIYYSQIVNDFQKGDIAEGYSVSREKKESFPLTVTSAQKNPTAFYLCASSNRRGDGGKGNQPQHFGDGTRLSIL.